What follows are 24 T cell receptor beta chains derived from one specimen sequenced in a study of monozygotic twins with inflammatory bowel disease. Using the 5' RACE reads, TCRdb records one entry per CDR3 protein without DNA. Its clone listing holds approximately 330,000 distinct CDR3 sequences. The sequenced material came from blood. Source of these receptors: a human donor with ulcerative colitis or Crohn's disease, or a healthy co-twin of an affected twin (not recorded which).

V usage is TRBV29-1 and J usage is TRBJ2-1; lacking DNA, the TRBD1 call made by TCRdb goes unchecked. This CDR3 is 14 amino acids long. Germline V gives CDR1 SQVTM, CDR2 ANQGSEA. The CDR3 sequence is CSVGQGTEYNEQFF.

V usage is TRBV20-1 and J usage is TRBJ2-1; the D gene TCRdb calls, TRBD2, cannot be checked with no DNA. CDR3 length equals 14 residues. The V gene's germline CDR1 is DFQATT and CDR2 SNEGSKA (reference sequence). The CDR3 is CSAKRETNYNEQFF.

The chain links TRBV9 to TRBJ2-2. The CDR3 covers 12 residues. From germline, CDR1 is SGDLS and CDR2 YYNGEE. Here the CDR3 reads CASSVVFGELFF.

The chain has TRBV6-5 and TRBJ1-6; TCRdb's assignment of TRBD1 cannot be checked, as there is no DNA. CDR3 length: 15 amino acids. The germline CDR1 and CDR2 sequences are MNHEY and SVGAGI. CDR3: CASSSRDGYNSPLHF.

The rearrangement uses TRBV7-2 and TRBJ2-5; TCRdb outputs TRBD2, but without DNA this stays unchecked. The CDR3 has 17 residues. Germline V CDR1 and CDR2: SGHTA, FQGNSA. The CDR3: CASSLLPLAGAIETQYF.

The CDR3: CASSQEDGNNSPLHF. This chain uses TRBV4-3 with TRBJ1-6. CDR3 size: 15 residues. Germline V gives CDR1 LGHNA, CDR2 YSLEER.

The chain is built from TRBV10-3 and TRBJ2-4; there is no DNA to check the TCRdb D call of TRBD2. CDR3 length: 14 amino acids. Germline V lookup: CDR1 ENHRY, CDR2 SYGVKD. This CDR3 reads CAISDRSGENIQYF.

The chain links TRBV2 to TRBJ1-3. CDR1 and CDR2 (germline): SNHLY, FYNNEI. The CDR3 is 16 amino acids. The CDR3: CASSEAIRWDRNTIYF.

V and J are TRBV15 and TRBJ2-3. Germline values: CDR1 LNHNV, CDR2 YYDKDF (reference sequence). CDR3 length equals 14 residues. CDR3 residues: CATSLSWGADTQYF.

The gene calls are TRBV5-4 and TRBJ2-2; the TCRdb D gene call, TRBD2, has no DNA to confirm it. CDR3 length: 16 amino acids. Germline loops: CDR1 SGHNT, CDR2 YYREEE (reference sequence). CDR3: CASSLVGSGKSGELFF.

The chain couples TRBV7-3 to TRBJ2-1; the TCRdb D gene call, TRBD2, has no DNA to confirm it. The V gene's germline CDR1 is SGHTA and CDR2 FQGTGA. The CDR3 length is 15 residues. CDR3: CASSQLAGDYNEQFF.

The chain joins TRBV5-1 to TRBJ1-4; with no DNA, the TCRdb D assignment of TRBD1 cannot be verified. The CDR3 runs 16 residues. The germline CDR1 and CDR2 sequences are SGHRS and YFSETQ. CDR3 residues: CASSSDPGSLAEKLFF.

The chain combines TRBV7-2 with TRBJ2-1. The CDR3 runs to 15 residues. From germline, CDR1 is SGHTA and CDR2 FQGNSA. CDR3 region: CASSLQVGSYNEQFF.

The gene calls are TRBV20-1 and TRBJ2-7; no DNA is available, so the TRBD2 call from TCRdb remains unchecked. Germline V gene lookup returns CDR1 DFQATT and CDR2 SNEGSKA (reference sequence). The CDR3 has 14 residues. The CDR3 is CSAPEGPRSYEQYF.

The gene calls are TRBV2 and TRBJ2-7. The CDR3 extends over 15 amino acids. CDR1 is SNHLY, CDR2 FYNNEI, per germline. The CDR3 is CASSKDRLSSYEQYF. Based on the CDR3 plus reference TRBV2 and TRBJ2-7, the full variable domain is EPEVTQTPSHQVTQMGQEVILRCVPISNHLYFYWYRQILGQKVEFLVSFYNNEISEKSEIFDDQFSVERPDGSNFTLKIRSTKLEDSAMYFCASSKDRLSSYEQYFGPGTRLTVT.

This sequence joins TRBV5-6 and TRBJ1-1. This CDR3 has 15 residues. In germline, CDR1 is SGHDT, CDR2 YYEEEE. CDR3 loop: CASSLGFSLNTEAFF.

CDR3 in amino acids: CSAQGSPPDTQYF. The V gene is TRBV20-1, the J gene TRBJ2-3; absent DNA, TCRdb's TRBD1 call cannot be checked. Germline V gene lookup returns CDR1 DFQATT and CDR2 SNEGSKA (reference sequence). The CDR3 sequence is 13 residues long.

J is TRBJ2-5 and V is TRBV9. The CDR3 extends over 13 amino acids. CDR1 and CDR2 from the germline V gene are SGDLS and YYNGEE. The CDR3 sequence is CASSVSTKETQYF.

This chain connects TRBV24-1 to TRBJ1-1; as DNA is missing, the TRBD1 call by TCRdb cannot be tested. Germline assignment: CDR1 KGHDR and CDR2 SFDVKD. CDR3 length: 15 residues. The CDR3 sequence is CATSDSDRGNTEAFF.

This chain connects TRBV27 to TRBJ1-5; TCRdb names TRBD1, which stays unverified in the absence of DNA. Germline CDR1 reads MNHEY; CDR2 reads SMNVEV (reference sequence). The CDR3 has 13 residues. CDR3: CASSQGSAQPQHF.

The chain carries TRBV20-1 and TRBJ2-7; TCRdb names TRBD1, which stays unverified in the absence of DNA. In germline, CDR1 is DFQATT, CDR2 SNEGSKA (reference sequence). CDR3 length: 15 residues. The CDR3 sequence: CSASSPGTGYYEQYF.

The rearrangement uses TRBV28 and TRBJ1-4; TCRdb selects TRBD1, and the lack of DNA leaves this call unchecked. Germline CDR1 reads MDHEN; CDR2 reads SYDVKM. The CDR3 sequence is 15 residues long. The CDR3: CASSSSGDRQWARVF.

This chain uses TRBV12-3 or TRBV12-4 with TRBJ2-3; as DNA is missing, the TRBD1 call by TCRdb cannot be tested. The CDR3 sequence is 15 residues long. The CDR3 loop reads CASSLLTGGTDTQYF.

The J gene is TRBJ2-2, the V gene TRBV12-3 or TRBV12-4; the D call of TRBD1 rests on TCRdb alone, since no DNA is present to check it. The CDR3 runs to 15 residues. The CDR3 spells CASSLGQGSTGELFF.